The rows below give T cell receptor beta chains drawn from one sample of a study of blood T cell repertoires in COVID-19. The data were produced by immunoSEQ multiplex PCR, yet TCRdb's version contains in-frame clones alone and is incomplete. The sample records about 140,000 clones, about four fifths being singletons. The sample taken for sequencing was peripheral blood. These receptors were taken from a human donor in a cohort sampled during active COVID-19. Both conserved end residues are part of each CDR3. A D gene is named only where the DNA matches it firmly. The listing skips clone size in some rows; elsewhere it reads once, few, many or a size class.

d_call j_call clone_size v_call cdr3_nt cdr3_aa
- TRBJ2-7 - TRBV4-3 TGCGCCAGCAGCCCCGGGTCGGGGAGGGGGAACGAGCAGTACTTC CASSPGSGRGNEQYF
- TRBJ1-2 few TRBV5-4 TGTGCCAGCAGCTTTCGGGGTATTTACTATGGCTACACCTTC CASSFRGIYYGYTF
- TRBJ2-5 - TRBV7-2 TGTGCCAGCAGCTTCGCAGGGGTAGTACGGGAGACCCAGTACTTC CASSFAGVVRETQYF
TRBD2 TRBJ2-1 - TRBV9 TGTGCCAGCAGCGTAGCTAGCGGGAGCTTTGAGCAGTTCTTC CASSVASGSFEQFF
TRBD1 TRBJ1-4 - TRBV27 TGTGCCAGCAGGCCGACAGGGAATCGGTATGAAAAACTGTTTTTT CASRPTGNRYEKLFF
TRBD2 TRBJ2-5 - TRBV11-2 TGTGCCAGCAGCTTAGCTTGGGCGGGAGGGCGAGAGACCCAGTACTTC CASSLAWAGGRETQYF
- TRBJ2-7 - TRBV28 TGTGCCAGCGGCATGTACAGGGTTTCCTACGAGCAGTACTTC CASGMYRVSYEQYF
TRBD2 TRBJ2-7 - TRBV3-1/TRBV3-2 TGTGCCAGCAGTCAGGGACTAGCGGGCTCCTACGAGCAGTACTTC CASSQGLAGSYEQYF
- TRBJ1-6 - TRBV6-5 TGTGCCAGCAGAGACACAACTTATAATTCACCCCTCCACTTT CASRDTTYNSPLHF
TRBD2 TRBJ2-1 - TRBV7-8 TGTGCCAGCAGCCCGTGGGCCGGGACTAGCGGGAGGTCGAACGAGCAGTTCTTC CASSPWAGTSGRSNEQFF
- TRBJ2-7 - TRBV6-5 TGTGCCAGCATGCGCGGCTACGAGCAGTACTTC CASMRGYEQYF
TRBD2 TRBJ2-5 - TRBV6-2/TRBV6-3 TGTGCCAGCAGCGACCTAACTAGCGGGAGGTACCAAGAGACCCAGTACTTC CASSDLTSGRYQETQYF
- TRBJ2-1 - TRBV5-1 TGCGCCAGCAGAAGGCTGGAGAACTCCGATGAGCAGTTCTTC CASRRLENSDEQFF
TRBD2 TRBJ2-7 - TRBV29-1 TGCAGCGTGTTAGCGGGAGGGTACTACGAGCAGTACTTC CSVLAGGYYEQYF
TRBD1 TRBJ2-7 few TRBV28 TGTGCCAGCACCCTAGGAGCAGGGGGCCGCGAGCAGTACTTC CASTLGAGGREQYF
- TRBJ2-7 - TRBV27 TGTGCCAGCAGCCCAACCTACGAGCAGTACTTC CASSPTYEQYF
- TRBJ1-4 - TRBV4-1 TGCGCCAGCAGCCAATCTCCCACCCGCGGCCAGGGAAATGAAAAACTGTTTTTT CASSQSPTRGQGNEKLFF
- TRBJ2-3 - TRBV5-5 TGTGCCAGCAGCCCCTTCTATCCCCAGGCTAGCCTAACAGATACGCAGTATTTT CASSPFYPQASLTDTQYF
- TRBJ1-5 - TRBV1 TGCACCAGCAGCCAACTCAGGACAGGGGGTTCCAATCAGCCCCAGCATTTT CTSSQLRTGGSNQPQHF
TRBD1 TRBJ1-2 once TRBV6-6 TGTGCCAGCAGTTACTGGGGACAGGGACTCTATGGCTACACCTTC CASSYWGQGLYGYTF
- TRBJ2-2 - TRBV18 TGTGCCAGCTCACCACCCTGGGGGGAAAGCGAGCTGTTTTTT CASSPPWGESELFF
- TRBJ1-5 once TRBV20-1 TGCAGTGCTAGTCCAAACGGGGGGAACGATCAGCCCCAGCATTTT CSASPNGGNDQPQHF
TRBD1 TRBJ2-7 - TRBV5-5 TGTGCCAGCAGCTTGGGTGACAGGGGCCCGAGCTCCTACGAGCAGTACTTC CASSLGDRGPSSYEQYF
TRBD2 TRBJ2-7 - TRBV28 TGTGCCAGCAGTTTATACGGAGCGGGAGCCCCCTACGAGCAGTACTTC CASSLYGAGAPYEQYF
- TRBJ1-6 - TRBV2 TGTGCCAGCAGTGAGGAGGGAGGGGGGTTTGGTTCACCCCTCCACTTT CASSEEGGGFGSPLHF
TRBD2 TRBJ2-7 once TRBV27 TGTGCCAGCAGTGCGGGACTAGCGGGAGACGAGCAGTACTTC CASSAGLAGDEQYF
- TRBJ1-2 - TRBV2 TGTGCCAGCACTTCGGGGTTAAGTGGCTACACCTTC CASTSGLSGYTF
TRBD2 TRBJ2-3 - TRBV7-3 TGTGCCAGCAGCTTACGGGGTAGGACTAGCGGGAGTCGCACAGATACGCAGTATTTT CASSLRGRTSGSRTDTQYF
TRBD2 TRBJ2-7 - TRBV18 TGTGCCAGCTCAGCTCGGGCGGGAGGACTTGGGGAGCAGTACTTC CASSARAGGLGEQYF
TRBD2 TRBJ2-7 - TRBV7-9 TGTGCCAGCAGCTTAGAAGCGGGAGCTTACGAGCAGTACTTC CASSLEAGAYEQYF
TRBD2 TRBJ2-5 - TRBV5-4 TGTGCCAGCAGCTTGAGGCCTAGCGGGAGGCGGGAGACCCAGTACTTC CASSLRPSGRRETQYF
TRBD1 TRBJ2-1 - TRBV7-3 TGTGCCAGCAGTATCCGGACAGGGGGAACCCACAATGAGCAGTTCTTC CASSIRTGGTHNEQFF
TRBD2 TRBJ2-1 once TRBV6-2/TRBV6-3 TGTGCCAGCAGTTACTATGGGACTAGCTTCTATGAGCAGTTCTTC CASSYYGTSFYEQFF
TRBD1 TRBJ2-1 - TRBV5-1 TGCGCCAGCAGCTTGGGGACAGGGGGTGTCAATGAGCAGTTCTTC CASSLGTGGVNEQFF
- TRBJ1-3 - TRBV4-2 TGTGCCAGCAGCCAAGCCACGGTTGCGGCTGGAAACACCATATATTTT CASSQATVAAGNTIYF